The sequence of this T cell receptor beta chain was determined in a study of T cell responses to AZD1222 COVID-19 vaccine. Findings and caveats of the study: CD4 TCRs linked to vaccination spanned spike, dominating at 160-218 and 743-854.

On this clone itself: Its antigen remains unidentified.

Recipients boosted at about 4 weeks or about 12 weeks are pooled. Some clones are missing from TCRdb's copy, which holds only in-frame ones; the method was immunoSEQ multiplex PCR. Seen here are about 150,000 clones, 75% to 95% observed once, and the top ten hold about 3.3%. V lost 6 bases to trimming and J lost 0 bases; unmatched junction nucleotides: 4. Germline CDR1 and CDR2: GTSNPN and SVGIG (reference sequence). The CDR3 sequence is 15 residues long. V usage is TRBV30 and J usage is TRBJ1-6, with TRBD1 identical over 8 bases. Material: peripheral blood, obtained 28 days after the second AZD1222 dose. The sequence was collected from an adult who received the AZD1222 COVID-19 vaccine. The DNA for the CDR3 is TGTGCCTGTAGGACAGGGAGCTCCTATAATTCACCCCTCCACTTT. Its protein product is CACRTGSSYNSPLHF.